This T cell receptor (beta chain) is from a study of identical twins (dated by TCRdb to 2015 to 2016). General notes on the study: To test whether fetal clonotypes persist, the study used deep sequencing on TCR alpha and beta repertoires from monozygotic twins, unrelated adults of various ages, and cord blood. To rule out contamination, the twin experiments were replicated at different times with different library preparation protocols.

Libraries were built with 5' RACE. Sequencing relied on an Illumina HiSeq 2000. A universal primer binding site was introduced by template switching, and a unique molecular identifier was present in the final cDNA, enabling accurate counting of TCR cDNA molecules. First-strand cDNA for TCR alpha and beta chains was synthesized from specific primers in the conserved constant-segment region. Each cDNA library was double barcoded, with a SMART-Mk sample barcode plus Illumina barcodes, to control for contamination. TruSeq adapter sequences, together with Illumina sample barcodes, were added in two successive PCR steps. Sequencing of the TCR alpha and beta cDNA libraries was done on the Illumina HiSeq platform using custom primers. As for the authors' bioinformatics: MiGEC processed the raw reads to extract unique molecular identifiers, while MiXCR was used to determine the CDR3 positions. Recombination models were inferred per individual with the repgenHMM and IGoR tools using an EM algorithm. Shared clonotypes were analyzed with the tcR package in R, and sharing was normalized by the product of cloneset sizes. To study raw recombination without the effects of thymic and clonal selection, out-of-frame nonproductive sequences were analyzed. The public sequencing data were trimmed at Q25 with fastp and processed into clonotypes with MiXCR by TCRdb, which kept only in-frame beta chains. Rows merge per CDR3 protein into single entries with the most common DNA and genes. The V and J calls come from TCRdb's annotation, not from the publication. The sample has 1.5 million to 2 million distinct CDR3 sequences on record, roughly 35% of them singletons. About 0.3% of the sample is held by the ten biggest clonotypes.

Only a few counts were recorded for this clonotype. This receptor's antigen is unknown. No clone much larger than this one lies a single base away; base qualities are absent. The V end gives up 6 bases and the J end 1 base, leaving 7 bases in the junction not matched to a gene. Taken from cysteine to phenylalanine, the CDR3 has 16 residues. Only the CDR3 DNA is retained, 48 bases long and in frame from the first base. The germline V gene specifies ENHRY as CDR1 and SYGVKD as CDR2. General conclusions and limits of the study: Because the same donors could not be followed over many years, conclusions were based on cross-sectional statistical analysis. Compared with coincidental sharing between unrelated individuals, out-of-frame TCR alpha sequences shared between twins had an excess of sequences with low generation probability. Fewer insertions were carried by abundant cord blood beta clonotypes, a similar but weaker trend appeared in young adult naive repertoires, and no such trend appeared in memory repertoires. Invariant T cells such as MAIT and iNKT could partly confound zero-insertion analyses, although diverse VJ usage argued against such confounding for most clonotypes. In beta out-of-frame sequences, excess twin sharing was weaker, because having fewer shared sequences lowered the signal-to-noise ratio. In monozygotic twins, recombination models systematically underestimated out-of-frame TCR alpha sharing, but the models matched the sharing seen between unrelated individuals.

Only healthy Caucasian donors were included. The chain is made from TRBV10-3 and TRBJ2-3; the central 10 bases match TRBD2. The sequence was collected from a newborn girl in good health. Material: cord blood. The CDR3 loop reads CAIRSSGSQGTDTQYF. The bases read TGTGCCATCAGATCTAGCGGGAGCCAAGGCACAGATACGCAGTATTTT.